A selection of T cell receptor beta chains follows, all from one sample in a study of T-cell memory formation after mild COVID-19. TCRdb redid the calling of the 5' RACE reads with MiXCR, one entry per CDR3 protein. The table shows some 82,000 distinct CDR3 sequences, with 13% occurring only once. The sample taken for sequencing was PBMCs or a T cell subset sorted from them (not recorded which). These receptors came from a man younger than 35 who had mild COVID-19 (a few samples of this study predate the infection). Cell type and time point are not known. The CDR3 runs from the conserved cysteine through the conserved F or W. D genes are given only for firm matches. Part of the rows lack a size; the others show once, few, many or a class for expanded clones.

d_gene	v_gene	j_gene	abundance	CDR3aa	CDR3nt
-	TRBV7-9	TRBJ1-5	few	CASSSARGGSNQPQHF	TGTGCCAGCAGCTCCGCGAGGGGTGGTAGCAATCAGCCCCAGCATTTT
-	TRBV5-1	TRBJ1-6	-	CASSPLQGPNSPLHF	TGCGCCAGCAGCCCACTCCAGGGGCCTAATTCACCCCTCCACTTT
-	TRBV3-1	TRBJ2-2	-	CASSQGEWGYTGGLFF	TGTGCCAGCAGCCAAGGGGAGTGGGGGTACACCGGGGGGCTGTTTTTT
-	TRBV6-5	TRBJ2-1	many	CASSYYGDKYNEQFF	TGTGCCAGCAGTTACTACGGAGACAAGTACAATGAGCAGTTCTTC
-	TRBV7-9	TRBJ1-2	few	CASSPKAAVDQYGYTF	TGTGCCAGCAGCCCGAAAGCAGCAGTGGATCAGTATGGCTACACCTTC
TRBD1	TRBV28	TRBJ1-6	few	CASTRGQVYNSPLHF	TGTGCCAGCACCAGGGGACAGGTGTATAATTCACCCCTCCACTTT
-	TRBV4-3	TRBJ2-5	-	CASSALGEQETQYF	TGCGCCAGCAGCGCCTTGGGTGAGCAAGAGACCCAGTACTTC
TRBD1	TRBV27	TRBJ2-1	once	CASSLSMGQAVGPHFEQFF	TGTGCCAGCAGTTTATCGATGGGACAGGCCGTCGGGCCCCACTTTGAGCAGTTCTTC
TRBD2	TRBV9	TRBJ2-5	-	CASSDPRAGGMYQETQYF	TGTGCCAGCAGCGACCCGCGTGCGGGGGGGATGTACCAAGAGACCCAGTACTTC
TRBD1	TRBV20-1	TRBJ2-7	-	CSAAGTGSSYEQYF	TGCAGTGCGGCCGGGACAGGAAGCTCCTACGAGCAGTACTTC
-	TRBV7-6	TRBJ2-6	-	CASSYRSSGANVLTF	TGTGCCAGCAGCTACAGGAGCTCTGGGGCCAACGTCCTGACTTTC
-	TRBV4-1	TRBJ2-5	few	CASSQVFVGGQETQYF	TGCGCCAGCAGCCAAGTGTTCGTGGGGGGCCAAGAGACCCAGTACTTC
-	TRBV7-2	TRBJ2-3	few	CASSPRVNTQYF	TGTGCCAGCAGCCCCAGGGTGAATACGCAGTATTTT
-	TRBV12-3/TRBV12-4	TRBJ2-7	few	CASSLGQTYEQYF	TGTGCCAGCAGTTTAGGGCAGACCTACGAGCAGTACTTC
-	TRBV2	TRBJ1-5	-	CASSGAGISNQPQHF	TGTGCCAGCAGTGGTGCAGGGATCAGCAATCAGCCCCAGCATTTT
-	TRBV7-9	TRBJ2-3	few	CASSLRVGHRPYTDTQYF	TGTGCCAGCAGCTTAAGGGTCGGACACAGACCGTACACAGATACGCAGTATTTT
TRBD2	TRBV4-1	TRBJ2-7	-	CASSQGRGETYEQYF	TGCGCCAGCAGCCAAGGGCGGGGGGAAACCTACGAGCAGTACTTC
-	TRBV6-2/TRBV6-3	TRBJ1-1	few	CAVREVGETEAFF	TGTGCCGTACGAGAGGTGGGGGAAACTGAAGCTTTCTTT
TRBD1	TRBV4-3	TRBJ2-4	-	CASSPSTGGLTKNIQYF	TGCGCCAGCAGCCCCTCCACAGGGGGCCTAACCAAAAACATTCAGTACTTC
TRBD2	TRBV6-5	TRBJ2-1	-	CASSWAERGGWDEQFF	TGTGCCAGCAGTTGGGCCGAGCGGGGGGGTTGGGATGAGCAGTTCTTC
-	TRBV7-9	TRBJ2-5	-	CASSATTGVGTQYF	TGTGCCAGCAGCGCAACGACAGGCGTCGGGACCCAGTACTTC
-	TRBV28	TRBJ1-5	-	CASSLPVTGNQPQHF	TGTGCCAGCAGTTTACCGGTCACCGGGAATCAGCCCCAGCATTTT
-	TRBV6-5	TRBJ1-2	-	CASKPAGGNGYTF	TGTGCCAGCAAACCTGCCGGGGGCAATGGCTACACCTTC
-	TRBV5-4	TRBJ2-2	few	CASSLEGGTESGELFF	TGTGCCAGCAGCTTGGAAGGGGGGACAGAATCCGGGGAGCTGTTTTTT